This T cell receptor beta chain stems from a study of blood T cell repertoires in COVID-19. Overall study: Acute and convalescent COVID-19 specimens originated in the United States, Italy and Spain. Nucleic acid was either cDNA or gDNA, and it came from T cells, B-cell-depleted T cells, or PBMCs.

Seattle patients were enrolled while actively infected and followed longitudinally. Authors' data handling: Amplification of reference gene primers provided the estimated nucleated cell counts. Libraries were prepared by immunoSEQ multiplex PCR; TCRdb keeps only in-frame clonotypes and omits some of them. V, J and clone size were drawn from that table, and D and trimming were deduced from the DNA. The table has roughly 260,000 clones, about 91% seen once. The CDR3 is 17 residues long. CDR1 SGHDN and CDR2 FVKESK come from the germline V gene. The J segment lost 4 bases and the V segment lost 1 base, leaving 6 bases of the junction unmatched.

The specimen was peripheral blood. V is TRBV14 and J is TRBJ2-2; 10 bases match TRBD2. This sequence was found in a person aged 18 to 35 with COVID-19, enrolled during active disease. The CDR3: CASSQGLAGSATGELFF. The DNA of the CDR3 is TGTGCCAGCAGCCAAGGACTAGCGGGCAGTGCCACCGGGGAGCTGTTTTTT.